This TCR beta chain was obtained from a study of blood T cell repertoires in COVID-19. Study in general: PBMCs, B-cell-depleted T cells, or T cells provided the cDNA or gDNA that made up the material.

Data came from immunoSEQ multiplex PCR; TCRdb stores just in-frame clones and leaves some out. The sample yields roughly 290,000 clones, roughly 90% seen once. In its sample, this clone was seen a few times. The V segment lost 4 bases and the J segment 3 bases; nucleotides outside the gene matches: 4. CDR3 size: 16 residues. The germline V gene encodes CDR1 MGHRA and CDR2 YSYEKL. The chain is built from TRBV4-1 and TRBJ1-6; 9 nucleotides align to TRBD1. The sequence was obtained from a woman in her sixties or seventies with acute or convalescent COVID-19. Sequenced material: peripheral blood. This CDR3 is CASSPGQGIYNSPLHF. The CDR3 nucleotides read TGCGCCAGCAGCCCTGGACAGGGGATCTATAATTCACCCCTCCACTTT.